These T cell receptor beta chains were read from a single sample in a study. A single record per CDR3 protein comes from TCRdb applying MiXCR to the RT-PCR reads. The sample yields about 700,000 distinct CDR3 sequences, 13% to 15% seen once. Material for sequencing was memory CD4+ T cells from blood. These receptor sequences come from a female donor in good health, serving as a healthy control. Both conserved end residues are trimmed from each CDR3. The D gene is left open where the match is weak. Size is omitted from some rows. Given values are once, few, many or a class for expanded clones.

TRBV20-1	TRBJ2-1	.	many	SARVKGPLF
TRBV18	TRBJ2-3	.	.	ASSQQPGQEGQY
TRBV4-3	TRBJ2-1	.	few	ASSQDKGDSYNEQF
TRBV5-6	TRBJ1-4	.	.	ASSLELTEEKLF
TRBV10-3	TRBJ2-7	.	many	AISVPPGIYEQY
TRBV7-3	TRBJ2-1	TRBD2	few	ASSLIAGEQF
TRBV4-3	TRBJ1-6	TRBD1	.	ASSLGGQGDSPLH
TRBV20-1	TRBJ2-1	.	few	SASGHNEQF
TRBV9	TRBJ2-7	TRBD2	.	ASSDAGTSIGEQY
TRBV12-3/TRBV12-4	TRBJ2-1	TRBD2	many	ASSSPGLAYNEQF
TRBV4-3	TRBJ2-1	.	few	ASSLSRGSYNEQF
TRBV7-2	TRBJ2-1	.	few	ASSLERGAREQF
TRBV12-3/TRBV12-4	TRBJ1-1	.	.	ASSQTVQQAF
TRBV12-3/TRBV12-4	TRBJ2-1	.	.	ASSLVGLENEQF
TRBV4-1	TRBJ2-2	TRBD2	.	ASSQETGGPGELF
TRBV24-1	TRBJ1-5	.	many	ATSDRGDDNQPQH
TRBV5-1	TRBJ2-2	.	few	ASSLYGVSTGELF
TRBV7-8	TRBJ2-4	.	few	ASSFGRQVIQY
TRBV10-3	TRBJ2-1	TRBD2	many	AISDYGGIYNEQF
TRBV4-3	TRBJ2-7	.	.	ASSQDRGHEQY
TRBV20-1	TRBJ1-6	.	.	SAPSAPRNSPLH
TRBV5-1	TRBJ2-3	TRBD2	many	ASSPGLAGVPDTQY
TRBV7-8	TRBJ1-2	TRBD1	few	ASSQRDRVYGYT
TRBV18	TRBJ2-4	TRBD1	few	ASSLGQGAGAKNIQY
TRBV11-1	TRBJ1-1	.	few	ASSFTGAGNTEAF
TRBV29-1	TRBJ1-2	.	few	SVGRALYGYT
TRBV20-1	TRBJ2-1	TRBD2	many	SESTGTSGGEQF
TRBV6-5	TRBJ1-5	.	many	ASSYSPAANQPQH
TRBV28	TRBJ1-2	TRBD1	many	ASSDRVYGYT
TRBV18	TRBJ2-7	.	.	ASSQIREDEQY
TRBV7-2	TRBJ2-7	.	few	ASSSQGGQPYEQY
TRBV7-2	TRBJ2-7	TRBD2	.	ASSDPSPGLAGARYEQY
TRBV6-5	TRBJ2-1	TRBD1	many	ASRGQFSYNEQF
TRBV18	TRBJ2-2	.	few	ASSPPKGTSTGELF
TRBV29-1	TRBJ1-2	.	.	SVNLQAPGGYT
TRBV27	TRBJ1-1	TRBD1	few	ASSGNRGNTEAF
TRBV24-1	TRBJ2-5	TRBD1	few	ATSDTGGQDLRETQY
TRBV25-1	TRBJ2-5	.	few	ASSESKGDEETQY
TRBV28	TRBJ2-1	TRBD1	.	ASTSPGTGENNEQF
TRBV20-1	TRBJ2-1	TRBD2	.	SARDSGSFRNEQF
TRBV19	TRBJ1-1	.	.	ASTPRTARNTEAF
TRBV7-2	TRBJ1-2	TRBD1	many	ATIKTGQLNYGYT
TRBV6-1	TRBJ2-2	.	many	ASRGSNTGELF
TRBV5-8	TRBJ2-7	TRBD1	many	ASSRNGQGGEQY
TRBV12-3/TRBV12-4	TRBJ2-1	TRBD2	.	ASSHRTSGRNHNEQF
TRBV5-4	TRBJ2-3	.	.	ASTSLGTSTDTQY
TRBV6-5	TRBJ1-1	TRBD1	.	ASRASGTGYHTEAF
TRBV29-1	TRBJ2-5	.	many	SVERLEGTQY
TRBV20-1	TRBJ1-5	.	.	SARDLYNQPQH
TRBV24-1	TRBJ1-2	TRBD1	few	ATSDPQGFYGYT
TRBV6-2/TRBV6-3	TRBJ1-2	TRBD1	few	ASSTRTGAYGYT
TRBV5-6	TRBJ2-2	.	few	ASSLGLIATTNTGELF
TRBV7-8	TRBJ1-2	.	.	ASSSDLERLAGYT
TRBV9	TRBJ2-1	.	few	ASSVESYSYNEQF